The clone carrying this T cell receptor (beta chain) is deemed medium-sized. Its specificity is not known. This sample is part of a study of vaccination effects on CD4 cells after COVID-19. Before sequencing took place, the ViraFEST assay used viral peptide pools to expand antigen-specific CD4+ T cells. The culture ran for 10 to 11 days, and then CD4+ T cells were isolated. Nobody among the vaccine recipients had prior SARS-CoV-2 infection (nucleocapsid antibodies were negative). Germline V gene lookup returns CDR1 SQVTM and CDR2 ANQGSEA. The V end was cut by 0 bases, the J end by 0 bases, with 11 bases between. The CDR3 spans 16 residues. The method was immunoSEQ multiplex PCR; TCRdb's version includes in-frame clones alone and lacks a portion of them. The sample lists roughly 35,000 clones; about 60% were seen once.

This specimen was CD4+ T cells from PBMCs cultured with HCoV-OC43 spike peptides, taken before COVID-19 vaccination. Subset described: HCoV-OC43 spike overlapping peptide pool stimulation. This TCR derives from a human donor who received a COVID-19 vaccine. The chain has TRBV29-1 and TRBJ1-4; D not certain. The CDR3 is CSVEDRRAATNEKLFF. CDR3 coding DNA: TGCAGCGTTGAAGATCGACGGGCTGCAACTAATGAAAAACTGTTTTTT.